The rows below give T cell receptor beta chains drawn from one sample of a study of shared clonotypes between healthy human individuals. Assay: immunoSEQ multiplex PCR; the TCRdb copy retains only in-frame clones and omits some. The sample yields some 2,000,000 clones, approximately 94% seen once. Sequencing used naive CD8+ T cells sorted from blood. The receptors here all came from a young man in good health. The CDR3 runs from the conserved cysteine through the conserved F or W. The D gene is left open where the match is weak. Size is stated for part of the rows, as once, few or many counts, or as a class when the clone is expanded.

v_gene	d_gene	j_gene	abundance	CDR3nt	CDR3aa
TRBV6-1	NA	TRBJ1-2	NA	TGTGCCAGCAGTGAATGGAGCTTGGACAGTAGCTATGGCTACACCTTC	CASSEWSLDSSYGYTF
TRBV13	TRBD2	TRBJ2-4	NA	TGTGCCAGCAGCCCTCGACTAGCGGGGACCAAAAACATTCAGTACTTC	CASSPRLAGTKNIQYF
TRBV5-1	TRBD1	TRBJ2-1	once	TGCGCCAGCAGCTTGGGAGGACAGGGGGATCGGGAGCAGTTCTTC	CASSLGGQGDREQFF
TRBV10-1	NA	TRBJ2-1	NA	TGCGCCAGCATCAACTCCCCTCGGAGGAATGAGCAGTTCTTC	CASINSPRRNEQFF
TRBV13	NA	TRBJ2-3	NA	TGTGCCAGCAGCTTAGAAGGGTTCGGGGGATTAAGGGATACGCAGTATTTT	CASSLEGFGGLRDTQYF
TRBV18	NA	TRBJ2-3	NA	TGTGCCAGCTCACCACCGGGGGAGATCCCACCTAGCACAGATACGCAGTATTTT	CASSPPGEIPPSTDTQYF
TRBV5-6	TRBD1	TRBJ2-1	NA	TGTGCCAGCAGCATCCCGGGACAGGACTACAATGAGCAGTTCTTC	CASSIPGQDYNEQFF
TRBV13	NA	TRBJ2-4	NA	TGTGCCAGCAGCTTTAATTCGGACGGCCTAAAGGTATACTTC	CASSFNSDGLKVYF
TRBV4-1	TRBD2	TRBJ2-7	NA	TGCGCCAGTTCCGGGACTAGCGCATTCTCCTACGAGCAGTACTTC	CASSGTSAFSYEQYF
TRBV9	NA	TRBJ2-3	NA	TGTGCCAGCAGCGACCCCCTGGCCCCGAGGGCAGATACGCAGTATTTT	CASSDPLAPRADTQYF
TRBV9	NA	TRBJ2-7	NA	TGTGCCAGCAGCGTGAGGGGGGAAAGCTACGAGCAGTACTTC	CASSVRGESYEQYF
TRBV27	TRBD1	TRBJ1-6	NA	TGTGCCAGCAAGGTGCAGGGGGCAGGTTCACCCCTCCACTTT	CASKVQGAGSPLHF
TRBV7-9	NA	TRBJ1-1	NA	TGTGCCAGCAGCTTAGAAAGGGCAGCGAACACTGAAGCTTTCTTT	CASSLERAANTEAFF
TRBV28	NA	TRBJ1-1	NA	TGTGCCAGCAGTTACACAGGGCGGGAGGTTCAATGGATCCCGAACACTGAAGCTTTCTTT	CASSYTGREVQWIPNTEAFF
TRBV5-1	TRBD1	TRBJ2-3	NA	TGCGCCAGCAGCTATACGGACAGGGGGGTCGCAGATACGCAGTATTTT	CASSYTDRGVADTQYF
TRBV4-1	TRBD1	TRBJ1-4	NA	TGCGCCAGCAGCCAAATTCGACAGGGGGAAAATGAAAAACTGTTTTTT	CASSQIRQGENEKLFF
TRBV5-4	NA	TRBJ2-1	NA	TGTGCCAGCAGCGGGTCGGCCAATGAGCAGTTCTTC	CASSGSANEQFF
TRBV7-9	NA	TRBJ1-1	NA	TGTGCCAGCAGCTTTCACGAATTT	CASSFHEF
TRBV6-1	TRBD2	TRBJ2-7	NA	TGTGCCAGCAGTGAAAGACTCGCGGGAGGGCCCAGCGAGCAGTACTTC	CASSERLAGGPSEQYF
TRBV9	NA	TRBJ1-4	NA	TGTGCCAGCAGCCCTGGGGGGGCAACTAATGAAAAACTGTTTTTT	CASSPGGATNEKLFF
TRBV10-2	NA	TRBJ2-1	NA	TGCGCCAGCAGTGAATGGCCCACCGTGCAGAATGAGCAGTTCTTC	CASSEWPTVQNEQFF
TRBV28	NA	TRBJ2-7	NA	TGTGCCAGCACCACGGCAGGGTCTACCTACGAGCAGTACTTC	CASTTAGSTYEQYF
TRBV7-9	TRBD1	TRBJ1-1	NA	TGTGCCAGCAGCTTGACAGGGGGCAGAATGAACACTGAAGCTTTCTTT	CASSLTGGRMNTEAFF
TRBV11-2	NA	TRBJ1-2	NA	TGTGCCAGCAGCTTCAGAAGTGGCTACACCTTC	CASSFRSGYTF
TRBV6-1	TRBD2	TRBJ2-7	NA	TGTGCCAGCAGGGAACCGGGACTAGCGGGAGGCGAGCAGTACTTC	CASREPGLAGGEQYF
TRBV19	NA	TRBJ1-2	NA	TGTGCCAGTAGTATAGGGTCTGAGACTAACTATGGCTACACCTTC	CASSIGSETNYGYTF
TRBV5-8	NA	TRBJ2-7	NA	TGTGCCAGCAGTAATTACGAGCAGTACTTC	CASSNYEQYF
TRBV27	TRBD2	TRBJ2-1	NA	TGTGCCAGCAGCCAGACTAGCGGGGGCCCAAGCTCCTACAATGAGCAGTTCTTC	CASSQTSGGPSSYNEQFF
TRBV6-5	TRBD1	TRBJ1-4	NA	TGTGCCAGCAGCCGGGACAGCACGAATGAAAAACTGTTTTTT	CASSRDSTNEKLFF
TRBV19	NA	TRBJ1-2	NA	TGTGCCAGTAGTAAGGGGGGAGCCTATGGCTACACCTTC	CASSKGGAYGYTF
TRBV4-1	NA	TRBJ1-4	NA	TGCGCCAGCAGCCAAGAAATGCCCCTCCAGGGGAGTAAGGAAAAACTGTTTTTT	CASSQEMPLQGSKEKLFF
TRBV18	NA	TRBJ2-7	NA	TGTGCCAGCTCACCTGGATCAGGGAGCTACGAGCAGTACTTC	CASSPGSGSYEQYF
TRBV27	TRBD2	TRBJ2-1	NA	TGTGCCAGCAACTGGGGACTAGAGGCCGATGAGCAGTTCTTC	CASNWGLEADEQFF
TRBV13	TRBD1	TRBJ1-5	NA	TGTGCCAGCAGCTCGACAGGGATTAGCAATCAGCCCCAGCATTTT	CASSSTGISNQPQHF
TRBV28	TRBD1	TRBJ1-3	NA	TGTGCCAGCAGTCCGAGGACAGGCCCTGGAAACACCATATATTTT	CASSPRTGPGNTIYF
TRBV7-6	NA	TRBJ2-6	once	TGTGCCAGCAGCCCACAGGGAGCCGCCGGGGCCAACGTCCTGACTTTC	CASSPQGAAGANVLTF
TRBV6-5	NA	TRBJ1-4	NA	TGTGCCAGCAGTTACATCGGGGGGGAAAAACTGTTTTTT	CASSYIGGEKLFF
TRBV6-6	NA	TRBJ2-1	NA	TGTGCCAGCAGTTACGCCTTAGAGGCAGGTGAGCAGTTCTTC	CASSYALEAGEQFF
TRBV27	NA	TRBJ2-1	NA	TGTGCCAGCAGTTTGACAGATAACAATGAGCAGTTCTTC	CASSLTDNNEQFF
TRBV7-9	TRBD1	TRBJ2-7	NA	TGTGCCAGCAGCTTACAAAAGGGACAGGGTATCCCCTACGAGCAGTACTTC	CASSLQKGQGIPYEQYF
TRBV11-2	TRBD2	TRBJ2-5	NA	TGTGCCAGCAGCTTAACTAGCGGGGGGCAAGAGACCCAGTACTTC	CASSLTSGGQETQYF
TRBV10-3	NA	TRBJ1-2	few	TGTGCCATCAGTGAGGGACGGGGACTTAACTATGGCTACACCTTC	CAISEGRGLNYGYTF
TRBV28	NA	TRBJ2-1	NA	TGTGCCAGCAGGCCTCGGCCCTCCAGGAATGAGCAGTTCTTC	CASRPRPSRNEQFF
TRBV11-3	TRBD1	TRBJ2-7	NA	TGTGCCAGCAGCTTAGAGGGACAGCACTACGAGCAGTACTTC	CASSLEGQHYEQYF
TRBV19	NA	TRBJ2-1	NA	TGTGCCAGTAGTATCGTTTTAGGCCCAGTGGGGAATGAGCAGTTCTTC	CASSIVLGPVGNEQFF
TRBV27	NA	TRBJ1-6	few	TGTGCCAGCAGCCCCGCGCGATGGGGCAATTCACCCCTCCACTTT	CASSPARWGNSPLHF
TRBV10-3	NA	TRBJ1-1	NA	TGTGCCATAAGAACACCGAACACTGAAGCTTTCTTT	CAIRTPNTEAFF
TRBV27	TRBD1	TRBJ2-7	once	TGTGCCAGCAGTTTACAGGGGGTGATCTACGAGCAGTACTTC	CASSLQGVIYEQYF
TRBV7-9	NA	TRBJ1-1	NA	TGTGCCAGCCGGGGCACTGAAGCTTTCTTT	CASRGTEAFF
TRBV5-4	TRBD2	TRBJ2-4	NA	TGTGCCAGCAGCCCCGGGACTAGCGACCCAAACATTCAGTACTTC	CASSPGTSDPNIQYF
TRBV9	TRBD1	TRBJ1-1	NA	TGTGCCAGCAGCGTAGGAATAGGACAGGGGAACACTGAAGCTTTCTTT	CASSVGIGQGNTEAFF
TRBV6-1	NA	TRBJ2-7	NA	TGTGCCAGCAGTGAAGGGGTAGGGGCGATTGGGTACTTC	CASSEGVGAIGYF
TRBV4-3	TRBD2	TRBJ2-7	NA	TGCGCCAGCAGCCACGGGACTAGCGGGATAACCTCCTACGAGCAGTACTTC	CASSHGTSGITSYEQYF